One sample yielded the 18 T cell receptor beta chains listed below, sequenced in a study of human T cells and chemical hapten exposure. As to time point: patch test 1, 2 weeks after DPC sensitization. As to treatment: therapeutic diphenylcyclopropenone sensitization with weekly scalp DPC. TCRdb ran MiXCR on the RACE reads and lists one entry per CDR3 protein. The table includes under 200,000 distinct CDR3 sequences, around 15% detected once. This sample comprised whole blood, obtained in connection with sensitization to the hapten diphenylcyclopropenone (DPC). These receptors were taken from a woman in her twenties or thirties with alopecia areata. Some clones in this sample may be carry-over from other donors' samples.

The genes are TRBV7-2 and TRBJ2-3; TRBD2 is a possible D gene (5 bases). The CDR3 has 15 residues. The germline V gene has CDR1 SGHTA and CDR2 FQGNSA. Between the trimmed V and J ends, which lost 2 bases and 4 bases, there was a span of 13 bases. The CDR3 region has the DNA TGTGCCAGCAGCTTATTCGAGGGCCCGGCAGATACGCAGTATTTT. Protein product: CASSLFEGPADTQYF. Based on the CDR3 plus reference TRBV7-2 and TRBJ2-3, the full variable domain is GAGVSQSPSNKVTEKGKDVELRCDPISGHTALYWYRQSLGQGLEFLIYFQGNSAPDKSGLPSDRFSAERTGGSVSTLTIQRTQQEDSAVYLCASSLFEGPADTQYFGPGTRLTVL.

This clonotype was detected a few times. The CDR3: CASSYAARGYNYGYTF. CDR3 sequence (DNA): TGTGCCAGCAGTTACGCCGCCAGGGGTTATAACTATGGCTACACCTTC. This chain links TRBV6-5 with TRBJ1-2; D might be TRBD1 (6 bases). CDR3 length: 16 residues. V was shortened by 2 bases and J by 1 base, with 14 bases between the two germline ends. Looked up from germline, CDR1 is MNHEY and CDR2 is SVGAGI.

The chain recombines TRBV7-2 with TRBJ2-7; 8 nucleotides agree with TRBD2. The ends lost 1 base at V and 7 bases at J; junction bases unmatched: 12. The germline V gene has CDR1 SGHTA and CDR2 FQGNSA. The length of the CDR3 is 16 residues. The chain's CDR3 is CASSLDGLAPPREQYF. CDR3 bases: TGTGCCAGCAGCTTAGACGGACTAGCTCCTCCTAGGGAGCAGTACTTC.

The V gene is TRBV12-3 or TRBV12-4, the J gene TRBJ2-7; 7 positions agree with TRBD1. V lost 5 bases and J lost 2; bases outside the gene matches: 9. This CDR3 is 15 amino acids long. CDR3 nucleotides: TGTGCCAGCAGTCTTCAGGGCAGGGGGACCTACGAGCAGTACTTC. This encodes CASSLQGRGTYEQYF.

This clonotype has only a few counts. V is TRBV7-2 and J is TRBJ1-1; tentative D call: TRBD1 (6 bases). The length of the CDR3 is 14 residues. V shed 4 bases and J shed 6 bases, with 15 bases lying between them. The germline CDR1 and CDR2 sequences are SGHTA and FQGNSA. CDR3 loop: CASSSTGGGPEAFF. DNA for the CDR3: TGTGCCAGCAGCTCCACCGGGGGCGGACCTGAAGCTTTCTTT.

The chain carries TRBV6-5 and TRBJ2-1, with 7 nucleotides matching TRBD2. The CDR3 has 14 residues. Per the germline V gene, CDR1 is MNHEY and CDR2 is SVGAGI. V trimming: 7 bases; J trimming: 4 bases; junction bases outside the gene matches: 7. The CDR3 DNA reads TGTGCCAGCATGGGAGGGGTTGGGTACAATGAGCAGTTCTTC. This sequence encodes CASMGGVGYNEQFF.

The chain links TRBV29-1 to TRBJ1-1; 7 nucleotides align to TRBD1. Germline V gene data show CDR1 as SQVTM and CDR2 as ANQGSEA. After removal of 6 bases from V and 4 bases from J, the junction contained 5 bases not matched to a gene. The CDR3 extends over 12 amino acids. CDR3 region: CSVGQVSTEAFF. For the CDR3, the DNA is TGCAGCGTCGGACAGGTGAGCACTGAAGCTTTCTTT.

This clonotype was found a few times. The chain employs TRBV5-8 and TRBJ2-1; D perhaps matches TRBD2 (5 bases). CDR1 and CDR2 from the germline V gene are SGHTS and YDEGEE. This CDR3 has 18 residues. Deletions cut 0 bases from V and 0 bases from J, with 16 bases between. CDR3 in DNA: TGTGCCAGCAGCTTGGCGGGGTCTTCTGGGAGCTCCTACAATGAGCAGTTCTTC. Translation: CASSLAGSSGSSYNEQFF.

This clonotype was seen a few times. The J gene is TRBJ1-1, the V gene TRBV7-2; D is uncertain. This CDR3 spans 15 amino acids. Germline assignment: CDR1 SGHTA and CDR2 FQGNSA. V was shortened by 1 base and J by 1 base, with 10 bases between the two germline ends. This CDR3 reads CASSLVGLGNTEAFF. The CDR3 DNA reads as TGTGCCAGCAGCTTAGTGGGGTTAGGGAACACTGAAGCTTTCTTT.

The chain combines TRBV12-3 or TRBV12-4 with TRBJ2-1, with 12 bases lining up with TRBD1. The CDR3 sequence is 15 residues long. After removal of 6 bases from V and 9 bases from J, the junction contained 9 bases not matched to a gene. CDR3 DNA sequence: TGTGCCAGCAGCGCCCGGGACAGGGGGCTGATTGAGCAGTTCTTC. It specifies CASSARDRGLIEQFF.

This clonotype turned up a few times. The V call is TRBV19, the J call TRBJ1-5, with unresolved D. Trimming shortened V by 5 bases and J by 0 bases, and 11 bases separated the two germline ends. The CDR3 has 15 residues. The germline V gene has CDR1 LNHDA and CDR2 SQIVND (reference sequence). The CDR3 loop is CASSWESYSNQPQHF. CDR3 DNA sequence: TGTGCCAGTAGTTGGGAAAGCTATAGCAATCAGCCCCAGCATTTT.

This clonotype was recorded a few times. The rearrangement joins TRBV10-1 to TRBJ2-3; the D gene is possibly TRBD1 (6 bases). The germline V and J ends were trimmed by 9 bases and 4 bases, with 14 bases remaining between them. CDR1 and CDR2 (germline): WNHNN, SYGVQD (reference sequence). The CDR3 extends over 13 amino acids. CDR3 loop: CASQKQGSDTQYF. The CDR3 DNA reads as TGCGCCAGTCAGAAACAGGGTTCAGATACGCAGTATTTT.

This chain joins TRBV5-1 and TRBJ1-1; no firm D call. Germline CDR1 is SGHRS and CDR2 is YFSETQ. Trimming stripped 0 bases from V and 0 bases from J, with 9 bases between. The CDR3 extends over 15 amino acids. The CDR3 loop is CASSLGQFVNTEAFF. The CDR3, as DNA: TGCGCCAGCAGCTTGGGTCAGTTCGTGAACACTGAAGCTTTCTTT. The full variable domain, completed using reference TRBV5-1 and TRBJ1-1, is KAGVTQTPRYLIKTRGQQVTLSCSPISGHRSVSWYQQTPGQGLQFLFEYFSETQRNKGNFPGRFSGRQFSNSRSEMNVSTLELGDSALYLCASSLGQFVNTEAFFGQGTRLTVV.

The chain has TRBV28 and TRBJ1-5; D call uncertain. This CDR3 is built from 16 residues. Germline loops: CDR1 MDHEN, CDR2 SYDVKM. Trimming shortened V by 2 bases and J by 0 bases, and 11 bases separated the two germline ends. The CDR3 protein is CASSLTKGVSNQPQHF. CDR3 nucleotide sequence: TGTGCCAGCAGTTTAACTAAGGGCGTTAGCAATCAGCCCCAGCATTTT.

Only a few counts were recorded for this clonotype. This sequence joins TRBV27 and TRBJ1-6, with D unresolved. V was trimmed by 3 bases and J by 7 bases, leaving 10 bases between them. Germline assignment: CDR1 MNHEY and CDR2 SMNVEV (reference sequence). The CDR3 spans 14 residues. CDR3 in DNA: TGTGCCAGCAGTTTGATCCATGGGAATTCACCCCTCCACTTT. Its translation is CASSLIHGNSPLHF.

This clonotype was recorded at least ten times. The rearrangement uses TRBV19 and TRBJ1-4; the D is unclear. CDR3 length equals 12 residues. Trimming took off 8 bases at V and 5 bases at J, with 9 bases between the two ends. In germline, CDR1 is LNHDA, CDR2 SQIVND (reference sequence). The CDR3 here is CASLAGNEKLFF. CDR3 nucleotides: TGTGCCAGTTTGGCAGGCAATGAAAAACTGTTTTTT.

In regard to this clonotype: The conserved phenylalanine or tryptophan normally closing the CDR3 is absent here, so this likely arose from a read error. The V gene is TRBV11-2, the J gene TRBJ1-2; D is perhaps TRBD1 (5 bases). Germline V gene data show CDR1 as SGHAT and CDR2 as FQNNGV. Between the trimmed V and J ends, which lost 3 bases and 2 bases, there was a span of 13 bases. The CDR3 extends over 15 amino acids. CDR3 residues: CASSFRQPLNYGYTL. Written as DNA, the CDR3 is TGTGCCAGCAGCTTCCGACAGCCACTCAACTATGGCTACACCCTC.

This clonotype was recorded a few times. This chain uses TRBV30 with TRBJ1-1; D gene uncertain. This CDR3 has 11 amino acids. The germline V and J ends were trimmed by 4 bases and 1 base, with 4 bases remaining between them. Germline V CDR1 and CDR2: GTSNPN, SVGIG (reference sequence). The CDR3 DNA sequence: TGTGCCTGGAAGGAGAACACTGAAGCTTTCTTT. Translation gives CAWKENTEAFF.